The 26 T cell receptor beta chains in this list originate from one sample, sequenced in a study of control samples from healthy donors and cancer patients. The assay was immunoSEQ multiplex PCR, and TCRdb's table has in-frame clones only and misses some. This table has about 150,000 clones, about 94% appearing once. Sequencing was carried out using blood. The receptors originated from a middle-aged man in good health.

The chain has TRBV5-1 and TRBJ1-3; weak D call: TRBD1 (6 bases). From germline, CDR1 is SGHRS and CDR2 YFSETQ. V dropped 4 bases and J dropped 4 bases, with 18 bases sitting between them. This CDR3 contains 16 residues. CDR3 DNA sequence: TGCGCCAGCAGCCTCTCACAGGGCACCGTCGGAAACACCATATATTTT. This translates into CASSLSQGTVGNTIYF.

This chain connects TRBV29-1 to TRBJ2-5; either TRBD1 or TRBD2 may supply D (5 bases each). Germline assignment: CDR1 SQVTM and CDR2 ANQGSEA. The CDR3 runs 13 residues. With 6 bases removed from V and 5 bases from J, the gap between germline ends came to 16 bases. The DNA for the CDR3 is TGCAGCGTGACCGAGGGGCTTCTGGAGACCCAGTACTTC. Residues: CSVTEGLLETQYF.

The chain has TRBV4-1 and TRBJ1-1, with 7 bases identical to TRBD1. The CDR3 extends over 16 amino acids. V lost 4 bases, J lost 4 bases, and 12 bases stayed unmatched. In germline, CDR1 is MGHRA, CDR2 YSYEKL. The CDR3: CASSPPTGAQGTEAFF. CDR3 sequence (DNA): TGCGCCAGCAGCCCACCCACAGGGGCCCAGGGCACTGAAGCTTTCTTT.

This chain joins TRBV19 and TRBJ1-5; D gene uncertain. There are 14 residues in the CDR3. Trimming took 1 base from V and 4 from J, leaving 8 bases between them. The germline V gene encodes CDR1 LNHDA and CDR2 SQIVND (reference sequence). The CDR3 region has the DNA TGTGCCAGTAGTATAGGGCAGGAGAATCAGCCCCAGCATTTT. This gives the protein CASSIGQENQPQHF.

CDR3 protein: CASSSRGRRNTEAFF. In nucleotides, the CDR3 is TGTGCCAGCAGTTCCAGGGGCAGGAGGAACACTGAAGCTTTCTTT. The V and J genes are TRBV6-4 and TRBJ1-1; D may be TRBD1 (6 bases). The CDR3 is made up of 15 amino acids. Per the germline V gene, CDR1 is MRHNA and CDR2 is SNTAGT. Trimming removed 5 bases from V and 1 base from J, with 14 bases in between.

This clone was detected once. The V call is TRBV5-1, the J call TRBJ1-4; unclear D gene. The CDR3 runs to 15 residues. The V end was cut by 0 bases, the J end by 7 bases, with 13 bases between. Germline CDR1 and CDR2: SGHRS and YFSETQ. The CDR3 DNA is TGCGCCAGCAGCTTGGATGGGAATAGGAGTGAAAAACTGTTTTTT. Translating it yields CASSLDGNRSEKLFF.

CDR3 sequence: CASSNRLGATNEKLFF. The CDR3, as DNA: TGCGCCAGCAGCAACCGGCTGGGAGCAACTAATGAAAAACTGTTTTTT. The chain carries TRBV5-1 and TRBJ1-4; D not resolved. This CDR3 region has 16 residues. Between the trimmed V and J ends, which lost 4 bases and 0 bases, there was a span of 13 bases. Germline V gene sequence: CDR1 SGHRS, CDR2 YFSETQ.

J is TRBJ1-2 and V is TRBV7-9; possibly TRBD1 for D (5 bases). The CDR3 extends over 13 amino acids. The V gene lost 6 bases and the J gene lost 8 bases, with 16 bases spanning the gap. Germline CDR1 and CDR2: SEHNR and FQNEAQ (reference sequence). The CDR3 DNA follows: TGTGCCAGCAGGGCAGCCCCGGGGGAAGGCTACACCTTC. As protein: CASRAAPGEGYTF.

The rearrangement uses TRBV7-2 and TRBJ2-3, with 7 positions matching TRBD1. J was trimmed by 2 bases and V by 4 bases; bases with no gene match: 3. CDR3 length: 14 residues. Germline CDR1 SGHTA, CDR2 FQGNSA. The CDR3 region has the DNA TGTGCCAGCAGCTCGGGACAGATCACAGATACGCAGTATTTT. This sequence encodes CASSSGQITDTQYF.

The chain carries TRBV6-1 and TRBJ1-1; perhaps TRBD1 as D (6 bases). This CDR3 comprises 14 residues. V was trimmed by 1 base and J by 4 bases, leaving 10 bases between them. Per germline, CDR1 MNHNS and CDR2 SASEGT. The CDR3 protein is CASSEGGGGTEAFF. The DNA of the CDR3 is TGTGCCAGCAGTGAAGGGGGAGGGGGCACTGAAGCTTTCTTT.

V usage is TRBV24-1 and J usage is TRBJ2-2; D is possibly TRBD1 or TRBD2 (5 bases each). The CDR3 runs to 17 residues. Trimming left V 3 bases short and J 5 bases short, with 18 bases between. CDR1 and CDR2 (germline): KGHDR, SFDVKD. CDR3 region: CATSDRSRDLITGELFF. The CDR3 bases are TGTGCCACCAGTGATCGGTCCAGGGACCTAATTACCGGGGAGCTGTTTTTT.

The chain couples TRBV27 to TRBJ1-1; TRBD1 is a possible D gene (5 bases). This CDR3 is built from 15 residues. CDR1 and CDR2 from the germline V gene are MNHEY and SMNVEV (reference sequence). V was clipped by 2 bases and J by 4 bases, with 14 bases between them. CDR3 sequence: CASSLNGGGTTEAFF. The CDR3 DNA sequence: TGTGCCAGCAGTTTAAATGGGGGGGGGACCACTGAAGCTTTCTTT.

The chain employs TRBV27 and TRBJ1-2; a weak D match, TRBD1 (6 bases). Looked up from germline, CDR1 is MNHEY and CDR2 is SMNVEV (reference sequence). There are 15 residues in the CDR3. Trimming stripped 6 bases from V and 7 bases from J, with 21 bases between. CDR3 in DNA: TGTGCCAGCAGGAACCTACAGGGAGAAGGGGGTGGCTACACCTTC. It specifies CASRNLQGEGGGYTF.

The chain couples TRBV28 to TRBJ2-7, with 9 bases fitting TRBD2. V lost 4 bases to trimming and J lost 3 bases; unmatched junction nucleotides: 7. The CDR3 sequence is 15 residues long. Germline CDR1 MDHEN, CDR2 SYDVKM. CDR3 amino acids: CASSSKAGGGYEQYF. The DNA of the CDR3 is TGTGCCAGCAGTTCCAAAGCGGGGGGTGGCTACGAGCAGTACTTC.

V usage is TRBV7-3 and J usage is TRBJ1-5; no clear D. Trimming took off 2 bases at V and 6 bases at J, with 8 bases between the two ends. The CDR3 sequence is 13 residues long. Germline V gene data show CDR1 as SGHTA and CDR2 as FQGTGA. The CDR3 spells CASSLAPGQPQHF. The CDR3 region has the DNA TGTGCCAGCAGCTTAGCTCCGGGTCAGCCCCAGCATTTT.

The chain links TRBV6-5 to TRBJ2-7; maybe TRBD2 (5 bases). This CDR3 region has 15 residues. The V gene's germline CDR1 is MNHEY and CDR2 SVGAGI. The V gene lost 0 bases and the J gene lost 6 bases, with 15 bases spanning the gap. In DNA, the CDR3 is TGTGCCAGCAGTTACTCGTCCAGGTTTCGGGGCGAGCAGTACTTC. Its translation is CASSYSSRFRGEQYF.

This chain uses TRBV10-3 with TRBJ1-1; a weak D match, TRBD1 (5 bases). Trimming took off 5 bases at V and 7 bases at J, with 17 bases between the two ends. The CDR3 loop spans 14 amino acids. Germline-derived CDR1 and CDR2 are ENHRY and SYGVKD. This chain's CDR3 is CAISLPGAGNEAFF. The CDR3 region has the DNA TGTGCCATCAGTCTGCCTGGGGCGGGCAATGAAGCTTTCTTT.

The chain carries TRBV19 and TRBJ1-5; 9 bases are shared with TRBD1. The CDR3 extends over 15 amino acids. The trim removed 5 bases at V and 3 bases at J, leaving 5 bases unmatched. CDR1 LNHDA and CDR2 SQIVND come from the germline V gene (reference sequence). CDR3 sequence reads: CASSVDRGSNQPQHF. The CDR3 DNA sequence: TGTGCCAGTAGTGTGGACAGGGGATCCAATCAGCCCCAGCATTTT.

The V call is TRBV6-5, the J call TRBJ1-6; D gene uncertain. Trimming cost V 6 bases and J 6 bases, with 9 bases left between them. The germline gives CDR1 MNHEY, CDR2 SVGAGI. The CDR3 has 13 amino acids. Written as DNA, the CDR3 is TGTGCCAGCAGCGACTCCCGTAATTCACCCCTCCACTTT. It translates to CASSDSRNSPLHF.

The chain couples TRBV7-9 to TRBJ2-1; D unresolved. Trimming stripped 5 bases from V and 9 bases from J, with 8 bases between. Germline V gene lookup returns CDR1 SEHNR and CDR2 FQNEAQ (reference sequence). The CDR3 is made up of 11 amino acids. Here the CDR3 reads CASSRTGEQFF. As DNA, the CDR3 is TGTGCCAGCAGCCGAACTGGTGAGCAGTTCTTC.

V usage is TRBV29-1 and J usage is TRBJ1-6; no clear D. Germline V gene sequence: CDR1 SQVTM, CDR2 ANQGSEA. The V and J ends lost 5 bases and 10 bases respectively, with 12 bases between them. This CDR3 is built from 12 residues. The CDR3 DNA is TGCAGCGTTCGTCAGGTCAAATCACCCCTCCACTTT. It specifies CSVRQVKSPLHF.

This clone appeared a single time. The V and J genes are TRBV4-1 and TRBJ1-2; possible D gene TRBD1, 5 bases. This CDR3 region has 15 residues. Trimming took 0 bases from V and 6 from J, leaving 14 bases between them. The germline CDR1 and CDR2 sequences are MGHRA and YSYEKL. In DNA form, the CDR3 reads TGCGCCAGCAGCCAAGATCCCCCGGGGGGGGATGGCTACACCTTC. Translating gives CASSQDPPGGDGYTF.

V and J are TRBV9 and TRBJ1-1; D uncertain. CDR1 is SGDLS and CDR2 is YYNGEE in the germline V gene. The CDR3 runs to 13 residues. Trimming shortened V by 2 bases and J by 2 bases, and 7 bases separated the two germline ends. The DNA for the CDR3 is TGTGCCAGCAGCGTTGAAGGAAACACTGAAGCTTTCTTT. Its protein is CASSVEGNTEAFF.

CDR3 protein: CASSQSGIGGQPQHF. The DNA of the CDR3 is TGCGCCAGCAGCCAATCAGGGATAGGCGGACAGCCCCAGCATTTT. The chain uses TRBV4-1 and TRBJ1-5; maybe TRBD1 (5 bases). The V end was cut by 2 bases, the J end by 7 bases, with 15 bases between. Germline CDR1 reads MGHRA; CDR2 reads YSYEKL. The length of the CDR3 is 15 residues.

V gene TRBV9 combines with J gene TRBJ2-3; D unresolved. V was trimmed by 4 bases and J by 0 bases, leaving 3 bases between them. Germline CDR1 SGDLS, CDR2 YYNGEE. The CDR3 sequence is 12 residues long. CDR3 region: CASSPSTDTQYF. The CDR3 DNA reads as TGTGCCAGCAGCCCGAGCACAGATACGCAGTATTTT.

As regards this clone: The junction differs from germline at one of its ends, possibly a read error. This same CDR3 is encoded by further DNA sequences in the sample. The rearrangement uses TRBV11-2 and TRBJ1-2; the D gene is possibly TRBD1 (5 bases). The CDR3 runs to 14 residues. The germline CDR1 and CDR2 sequences are SGHAT and FQNNGV. The CDR3: CASSLDRAGHVYTF. In DNA form, the CDR3 reads TGTGCCAGCAGCCTAGATCGGGCAGGGCACGTCTACACCTTC.